Sequencing of this TCR beta chain was carried out in a study of blood T cell repertoires in COVID-19. This table comes from immunoSEQ multiplex PCR, and its TCRdb copy is limited to in-frame clones, with some not included. The sample lists about 200,000 clones, just over 85% seen once, with 3.5% to 4% in the top ten. The CDR3 totals 13 residues. The germline CDR1 and CDR2 sequences are SNHLY and FYNNEI. V shed 7 bases, J shed 4 bases, and the junction held 4 bases outside the gene matches. The receptor comes from a woman between 40 and 55 years old with acute COVID-19. Material for sequencing was PBMCs or T cells enriched from blood (not recorded which). The chain employs TRBV2 and TRBJ1-5, with 7 bases lining up with TRBD1. The CDR3 bases are TGTGCCAGCAAGGGGACAGCGAATCAGCCCCAGCATTTT. Its translation: CASKGTANQPQHF. The complete variable domain, with remaining parts taken from reference TRBV2 and TRBJ1-5, reads EPEVTQTPSHQVTQMGQEVILRCVPISNHLYFYWYRQILGQKVEFLVSFYNNEISEKSEIFDDQFSVERPDGSNFTLKIRSTKLEDSAMYFCASKGTANQPQHFGDGTRLSIL.